The rows below give T cell receptor beta chains drawn from one sample of a study of blood T cell repertoires in COVID-19. TCRdb's table, derived via immunoSEQ multiplex PCR, lists solely in-frame clones and lacks some. Among 450,000 to 600,000 clones listed, 75% to 90% were seen once. Sequenced input: PBMCs or T cells enriched from blood (not recorded which). Source of these receptors: a woman aged 18-30 years who had recovered from COVID-19. The CDR3 runs from the conserved cysteine through the conserved F or W. Fields, in order: clone size, J gene, V gene, D gene, CDR3 protein, CDR3 DNA. D genes are given only for firm matches. Clone size is not always given. Where it is, it says once, few, many or a class for expanded clones.

>.|TRBJ1-1|TRBV3-1/TRBV3-2|.
CASSRQTQNTEAFF
TGTGCCAGCAGCCGACAGACCCAGAACACTGAAGCTTTCTTT
>.|TRBJ1-5|TRBV27|TRBD1
CASSSGDRTYPQHF
TGTGCCAGCAGTTCGGGGGACAGGACGTATCCCCAGCATTTT
>.|TRBJ1-5|TRBV9|.
CASSATGTFDQPQHF
TGTGCCAGCAGCGCCACAGGGACCTTCGATCAGCCCCAGCATTTT
>few|TRBJ2-2|TRBV19|.
CASSPFTGTGELFF
TGTGCCAGTAGTCCTTTCACGGGCACCGGGGAGCTGTTTTTT
>.|TRBJ2-1|TRBV27|TRBD2
CASSPNPGGKGNEQFF
TGTGCCAGCAGTCCCAATCCGGGAGGCAAAGGGAATGAGCAGTTCTTC
>.|TRBJ1-2|TRBV5-1|TRBD1
CASSSGQVANYGYTF
TGCGCCAGCAGCTCGGGACAGGTAGCCAACTATGGCTACACCTTC
>.|TRBJ1-1|TRBV2|.
CASSSAGLTEAFF
TGTGCCAGCAGTTCGGCAGGCCTCACTGAAGCTTTCTTT
>.|TRBJ2-7|TRBV19|TRBD1
CASSISGGWGEQYF
TGTGCCAGCTCGATCTCAGGGGGCTGGGGCGAGCAGTACTTC
>.|TRBJ1-2|TRBV12-3/TRBV12-4|.
CASTWARYGYTF
TGTGCCAGCACATGGGCCCGGTATGGCTACACCTTC
>.|TRBJ1-5|TRBV28|.
CASSFGSSNQPQHF
TGTGCCAGCAGTTTCGGGAGTAGCAATCAGCCCCAGCATTTT
>.|TRBJ2-2|TRBV6-4|.
CASSEGASTGELFF
TGTGCCAGCAGTGAGGGGGCCAGCACCGGGGAGCTGTTTTTT
>.|TRBJ1-2|TRBV12-3/TRBV12-4|.
CASRLSEGRGYTF
TGTGCCAGCAGGCTTTCGGAGGGACGAGGCTACACCTTC
>.|TRBJ1-2|TRBV7-9|.
CASSSGRGNTF
TGTGCCAGCAGCTCCGGCCGGGGGAACACCTTC
>once|TRBJ2-2|TRBV7-8|TRBD1
CASSLYPTGNKGAGELFF
TGTGCCAGCAGCTTATATCCGACAGGGAATAAGGGAGCCGGGGAGCTGTTTTTT
>.|TRBJ1-2|TRBV7-9|.
CASSPRTGDGYTF
TGTGCCAGCAGCCCCAGGACTGGGGATGGCTACACCTTC
>.|TRBJ2-7|TRBV10-2|.
CASSLGGREQYF
TGCGCCAGCAGCCTTGGGGGCCGCGAGCAGTACTTC
>.|TRBJ1-4|TRBV7-9|TRBD1
CASSPPDRGPNEKLFF
TGTGCCAGCAGCCCTCCGGACAGGGGGCCCAATGAAAAACTGTTTTTT
>.|TRBJ1-5|TRBV7-8|TRBD1
CASSADRINQPQHF
TGTGCCAGCAGCGCGGACAGGATTAATCAGCCCCAGCATTTT
>.|TRBJ1-1|TRBV2|.
CASSESRAAEAFF
TGTGCCAGCAGTGAATCGCGGGCGGCTGAAGCTTTCTTT
>.|TRBJ2-2|TRBV11-2|TRBD2
CASSRAGRANGELFF
TGTGCCAGCAGTCGCGCGGGGAGGGCAAACGGGGAGCTGTTTTTT
>once|TRBJ2-2|TRBV11-1|TRBD2
CACQGAGGYTGELFF
TGTGCCTGCCAGGGCGCGGGGGGGTACACCGGGGAGCTGTTTTTT
>.|TRBJ1-2|TRBV9|TRBD1
CASSPREGAGYGYTF
TGTGCCAGCAGCCCTCGAGAGGGGGCAGGGTATGGCTACACCTTC
>.|TRBJ1-6|TRBV18|.
CASSPSADRYSPLHF
TGTGCCAGCTCACCGTCCGCGGACAGATATTCACCCCTCCACTTT
>.|TRBJ1-1|TRBV7-3|.
CASSLTGDTEAFF
TGTGCCAGCAGCTTAACCGGGGACACTGAAGCTTTCTTT
>.|TRBJ1-2|TRBV5-8|.
CASSLSAGKAYGYTF
TGTGCCAGCAGCTTGTCCGCAGGGAAAGCCTATGGCTACACCTTC
>.|TRBJ1-2|TRBV29-1|.
CSVGDRGGGYTF
TGCAGCGTTGGGGACCGCGGGGGCGGCTACACCTTC
>once|TRBJ1-5|TRBV28|.
CASSSLGGGNQPQHF
TGTGCCAGCAGTTCTTTAGGAGGGGGCAATCAGCCCCAGCATTTT